The 32 T cell receptor beta chains below were found in one sample sequenced in a study of blood T cell repertoires in COVID-19. Generated by immunoSEQ multiplex PCR, the TCRdb table keeps only in-frame clones and is missing some. The table records some 240,000 clones, approximately 80% of them present only once. The sample taken for sequencing was peripheral blood. These receptor sequences come from a woman aged 40 to 55 who had recovered from COVID-19.

The V call is TRBV18, the J call TRBJ1-6; D is undetermined. The germline gives CDR1 KGHSH, CDR2 LQKENI. V lost 8 bases to trimming and J lost 7 bases, with 15 bases between them. The CDR3 sequence is 14 residues long. The CDR3, as DNA: TGTGCCAGCCGGGAAAGGGTAGAGAATTCACCCCTCCACTTT. The encoded protein is CASRERVENSPLHF.

Note on this clone: This sample includes further DNA sequences coding for the same CDR3. The chain uses TRBV5-1 and TRBJ2-5, with 7 nucleotides matching TRBD2. CDR1 SGHRS and CDR2 YFSETQ come from the germline V gene. The CDR3 has 13 residues. With 2 bases clipped from V and 4 bases from J, the junction kept 2 bases outside the gene matches. The CDR3 region is CASSFTGGETQYF. CDR3 bases: TGCGCCAGCAGCTTCACGGGGGGAGAGACCCAGTACTTC.

The J gene is TRBJ2-7, the V gene TRBV6-5, with TRBD1 identical over 8 bases. CDR3 length: 14 amino acids. Germline values: CDR1 MNHEY, CDR2 SVGAGI. The V and J ends lost 5 bases and 4 bases, in that order; junction bases with no gene match: 7. CDR3 bases: TGTGCCAGCAGTCGGACCGGGACAGGTTACGAGCAGTACTTC. The encoded protein is CASSRTGTGYEQYF.

This sequence joins TRBV4-3 and TRBJ1-4; D perhaps matches TRBD1 (5 bases). This CDR3 contains 16 residues. The V end was cut by 0 bases, the J end by 8 bases, with 16 bases between. CDR1 LGHNA and CDR2 YSLEER come from the germline V gene. CDR3 protein: CASSQERGRVGEKLFF. As DNA, the CDR3 is TGCGCCAGCAGCCAAGAAAGGGGCCGGGTTGGCGAAAAACTGTTTTTT.

This clone was seen just once. The chain couples TRBV6-5 to TRBJ2-3; perhaps TRBD2 as D (5 bases). Germline-derived CDR1 and CDR2 are MNHEY and SVGAGI. V lost 4 bases, J lost 2 bases, and 10 bases lay in between. This CDR3 has 14 amino acids. The CDR3 region is CASSWTDSTDTQYF. The DNA for the CDR3 is TGTGCCAGCAGTTGGACTGACTCCACAGATACGCAGTATTTT.

In DNA form, the CDR3 reads TGTGCCAGCAGCTTAGTCGGCAGGGGTGCGTACACTGAAGCTTTCTTT. Translated, it gives CASSLVGRGAYTEAFF. The chain links TRBV13 to TRBJ1-1, with D possibly being TRBD1 (6 bases). The CDR3 extends over 16 amino acids. Trimming pared 1 base from V and 3 bases from J, leaving 15 bases between. Looked up from germline, CDR1 is PRHDT and CDR2 is FYEKMQ (reference sequence).

The genes are TRBV7-9 and TRBJ2-5; TRBD1 might be the D (6 bases). V dropped 5 bases and J dropped 2 bases, with 18 bases sitting between them. The CDR3 extends over 16 amino acids. Germline CDR1 is SEHNR and CDR2 is FQNEAQ (reference sequence). The CDR3 region has the DNA TGTGCCAGCAGCCCCGGTGGGACAAGTTATCAAGAGACCCAGTACTTC. This encodes CASSPGGTSYQETQYF.

This chain uses TRBV2 with TRBJ2-3; 7 nucleotides match TRBD2. This CDR3 spans 14 amino acids. The V segment lost 3 bases and the J segment 2 bases; nucleotides outside the gene matches: 2. CDR1 and CDR2 from the germline V gene are SNHLY and FYNNEI. The CDR3 reads CASSEGLPTDTQYF. In DNA, the CDR3 is TGTGCCAGCAGTGAGGGACTACCCACAGATACGCAGTATTTT.

This chain joins TRBV5-1 and TRBJ1-6; D is ambiguous. V gave up 1 base and J gave up 10 bases, with 15 bases separating them. The V gene's germline CDR1 is SGHRS and CDR2 YFSETQ. There are 15 residues in the CDR3. In DNA, the CDR3 is TGCGCCAGCAGCTTGCCCACCTCTCCAGAATCACCCCTCCACTTT. This sequence encodes CASSLPTSPESPLHF.

This clone was observed a single time. The chain is built from TRBV6-6 and TRBJ2-2; 7 nucleotides agree with TRBD1. This CDR3 contains 13 residues. The V gene end was trimmed by 7 bases and the J gene end by 7 bases; junction bases not matched to a gene: 6. Germline V lookup: CDR1 MNHNY, CDR2 SVGAGI (reference sequence). CDR3 DNA sequence: TGTGCCAGCACCTCACAGGGGATCGGGGAGCTGTTTTTT. Translated: CASTSQGIGELFF.

There are many counts of this clone. The rearrangement uses TRBV19 and TRBJ1-2, with D possibly being TRBD1 (6 bases). Trimming shortened V by 6 bases and J by 3 bases, and 17 bases separated the two germline ends. The CDR3 is 15 residues long. Germline V gives CDR1 LNHDA, CDR2 SQIVND (reference sequence). The CDR3 bases are TGTGCCAGTAGCCCAGTCATTGGGGGCCACTATGGCTACACCTTC. It translates to CASSPVIGGHYGYTF.

This clone is medium-sized. V usage is TRBV5-1 and J usage is TRBJ1-1; D is possibly TRBD1 (5 bases). The CDR3 has 15 residues. Germline V gene lookup returns CDR1 SGHRS and CDR2 YFSETQ. V shed 1 base and J shed 0 bases, with 10 bases lying between them. This chain's CDR3 is CASSLQGGMNTEAFF. The CDR3 DNA reads as TGCGCCAGCAGCTTGCAGGGAGGGATGAACACTGAAGCTTTCTTT. Full variable domain (outside the CDR3, taken from reference TRBV5-1 and TRBJ1-1): KAGVTQTPRYLIKTRGQQVTLSCSPISGHRSVSWYQQTPGQGLQFLFEYFSETQRNKGNFPGRFSGRQFSNSRSEMNVSTLELGDSALYLCASSLQGGMNTEAFFGQGTRLTVV.

The chain uses TRBV9 and TRBJ2-5, with D maybe TRBD2 (6 bases). This CDR3 region has 16 residues. V dropped 0 bases and J dropped 0 bases, with 12 bases sitting between them. Germline values: CDR1 SGDLS, CDR2 YYNGEE. The CDR3 loop is CASSVEGGEYQETQYF. The CDR3 DNA sequence: TGTGCCAGCAGCGTAGAAGGCGGGGAGTACCAAGAGACCCAGTACTTC.

V and J are TRBV5-1 and TRBJ2-6; weak D call: TRBD1 (6 bases). Germline CDR1 and CDR2: SGHRS and YFSETQ. Trimming shortened V by 4 bases and J by 4 bases, and 12 bases separated the two germline ends. This CDR3 contains 15 residues. The CDR3 here is CASSASGEGANVLTF. In DNA form, the CDR3 reads TGCGCCAGCAGCGCTTCAGGGGAGGGGGCCAACGTCCTGACTTTC.

The J gene is TRBJ1-2, the V gene TRBV13; D not certain. The germline V and J ends were trimmed by 6 bases and 5 bases, with 16 bases remaining between them. CDR1 is PRHDT, CDR2 FYEKMQ, per germline (reference sequence). This CDR3 contains 14 residues. CDR3 sequence (DNA): TGTGCCAGCAGTCCCGGCGGCAGTCAATATGGCTACACCTTC. Its protein product is CASSPGGSQYGYTF.

The chain links TRBV18 to TRBJ2-4; 8 nucleotides agree with TRBD1. Per the germline V gene, CDR1 is KGHSH and CDR2 is LQKENI. The CDR3 has 16 residues. The ends lost 2 bases at V and 6 bases at J; junction bases unmatched: 9. The chain's CDR3 is CASSPTPYTGGNIQYF. The CDR3 DNA reads TGTGCCAGCTCACCAACTCCTTACACAGGGGGAAACATTCAGTACTTC.

The chain is built from TRBV19 and TRBJ1-1, with D possibly matching TRBD1 (5 bases). This CDR3 has 12 amino acids. CDR1 and CDR2 (germline): LNHDA, SQIVND (reference sequence). Trimming removed 4 bases at V and 6 bases at J, with 9 bases between. This CDR3 reads CASSTGGPEAFF. Written as DNA, the CDR3 is TGTGCCAGTAGTACCGGGGGTCCTGAAGCTTTCTTT. Filled out from reference TRBV19 and TRBJ1-1, the complete variable domain reads DGGITQSPKYLFRKEGQNVTLSCEQNLNHDAMYWYRQDPGQGLRLIYYSQIVNDFQKGDIAEGYSVSREKKESFPLTVTSAQKNPTAFYLCASSTGGPEAFFGQGTRLTVV.

V is TRBV7-9 and J is TRBJ2-3; tentative D call: TRBD2 (5 bases). V was clipped by 2 bases and J by 3 bases, with 12 bases between them. The germline V gene encodes CDR1 SEHNR and CDR2 FQNEAQ (reference sequence). This CDR3 is built from 15 residues. CDR3 amino acids: CASSLYRELTDTQYF. The CDR3, as DNA: TGTGCCAGCAGCTTATACCGGGAATTGACAGATACGCAGTATTTT.

V gene TRBV5-1 combines with J gene TRBJ2-1, with D possibly being TRBD1 (6 bases). From germline, CDR1 is SGHRS and CDR2 YFSETQ. The CDR3 contains 16 residues. V lost 0 bases to trimming and J lost 2 bases, with 12 bases between them. The CDR3 nucleotides read TGCGCCAGCAGCTTGGAAGGGGGAATCACCTACAATGAGCAGTTCTTC. As protein: CASSLEGGITYNEQFF.

This chain joins TRBV28 and TRBJ1-1; the D is unclear. The ends were cut back, 7 bases at V and 0 bases at J, with 21 bases in the middle. This CDR3 is 17 amino acids long. CDR1 and CDR2 (germline): MDHEN, SYDVKM. DNA for the CDR3: TGTGCCAGCACCCCCCCCTCCGGGGTTCTAATGAACACTGAAGCTTTCTTT. The encoded protein is CASTPPSGVLMNTEAFF.

CDR3 loop: CASRTNRDDEQYF. CDR3 nucleotides: TGTGCCAGCAGAACCAACAGGGACGACGAGCAGTACTTC. The chain links TRBV5-5 to TRBJ2-7; the D gene is possibly TRBD1 (6 bases). Trimming pared 5 bases from V and 5 bases from J, leaving 14 bases between. The V gene's germline CDR1 is SGHKS and CDR2 YYEKEE (reference sequence). This CDR3 contains 13 residues.

The rearrangement uses TRBV3-1 (or the pseudogene TRBV3-2) and TRBJ1-4; TRBD1 matches at 10 bases. CDR1 LGHDT and CDR2 YNNKEL come from the germline V gene (reference sequence). The CDR3 extends over 13 amino acids. Trimming cost V 10 bases and J 5 bases; bases outside gene matches: 4. The CDR3 sequence is CATLGQGNEKLFF. Here the CDR3 DNA reads TGTGCCACCCTGGGACAGGGGAATGAAAAACTGTTTTTT.

The chain is built from TRBV3-1 (or the pseudogene TRBV3-2) and TRBJ2-5, with 11 positions matching TRBD2. This CDR3 has 14 amino acids. V trimming: 3 bases; J trimming: 5 bases; junction bases outside the gene matches: 2. The germline CDR1 and CDR2 sequences are LGHDT and YNNKEL (reference sequence). The CDR3 DNA reads as TGTGCCAGCAGCCATACTAGCGGGGGCGAGACCCAGTACTTC. It yields the protein CASSHTSGGETQYF.

The CDR3 DNA follows: TGTGCCACAAGGGGGGGGGTGGATCAGCCCCAGCATTTT. This codes for CATRGGVDQPQHF. This rearrangement joins TRBV10-3 to TRBJ1-5; D possibly corresponds to TRBD1 (6 bases). This CDR3 comprises 13 residues. Deletions cut 10 bases from V and 5 bases from J, with 15 bases between. Germline V gene lookup returns CDR1 ENHRY and CDR2 SYGVKD.

V gene TRBV5-1 combines with J gene TRBJ2-7; 7 bases line up with TRBD1. The CDR3 has 14 residues. CDR1 and CDR2 from the germline V gene are SGHRS and YFSETQ. Trimming at V came to 2 bases and at J to 4 bases, leaving 6 bases not matched to a gene. CDR3 nucleotides: TGCGCCAGCAGCTTCACAGGGGAAGGGTACGAGCAGTACTTC. It translates to CASSFTGEGYEQYF.

The sample holds one count of this clone. This chain connects TRBV9 to TRBJ2-7; weak D call: TRBD1 (5 bases). V was clipped by 3 bases and J by 3 bases, with 16 bases between them. Germline assignment: CDR1 SGDLS and CDR2 YYNGEE. CDR3 length: 15 residues. The CDR3, as DNA: TGTGCCAGCAGCGGACCAGGGTGGCCCCTCTACGAGCAGTACTTC. Its translation: CASSGPGWPLYEQYF. The full variable domain, completed using reference TRBV9 and TRBJ2-7, is DSGVTQTPKHLITATGQRVTLRCSPRSGDLSVYWYQQSLDQGLQFLIQYYNGEERAKGNILERFSAQQFPDLHSELNLSSLELGDSALYFCASSGPGWPLYEQYFGPGTRLTVT.

This clone came up a few times. V is TRBV25-1 and J is TRBJ2-5, with 13 bases matching TRBD2. CDR1 and CDR2 (germline): MGHDK, SYGVNS. V lost 6 bases to trimming and J lost 5 bases; unmatched junction nucleotides: 6. This CDR3 is built from 15 residues. Written as DNA, the CDR3 is TGTGCCAGCAGCACTAGCGGGGGGGCCGGCGAGACCCAGTACTTC. This translates into CASSTSGGAGETQYF.

CDR3 amino acids: CASSVDHPEAGELFF. The CDR3, as DNA: TGTGCCAGCAGCGTAGATCACCCCGAGGCCGGGGAGCTGTTTTTT. V is TRBV9 and J is TRBJ2-2; D remains ambiguous. V lost 0 bases, J lost 6 bases, and 12 bases lay in between. This CDR3 has 15 amino acids. Germline V gene sequence: CDR1 SGDLS, CDR2 YYNGEE.

The chain joins TRBV6-5 to TRBJ1-1; D not resolved. V was trimmed by 4 bases and J by 4 bases, leaving 16 bases between them. CDR3 length: 15 amino acids. Germline lookup yields CDR1 MNHEY and CDR2 SVGAGI. CDR3 sequence (DNA): TGTGCCAGCAGTTTAAATGCCCCCCTATTCACTGAAGCTTTCTTT. Amino acids: CASSLNAPLFTEAFF.

The gene calls are TRBV5-4 and TRBJ1-2; D is perhaps TRBD1 (6 bases). Trimming cost V 6 bases and J 0 bases, with 24 bases left between them. Germline CDR1 reads SGHNT; CDR2 reads YYREEE (reference sequence). CDR3 size: 18 residues. As DNA, the CDR3 is TGTGCCAGCATCCGCCGGGACACCGCTCTCCTAGCTAACTATGGCTACACCTTC. Translated: CASIRRDTALLANYGYTF.

Remarks on this clone: Compared with germline, one end of the junction differs, possibly owing to a read error. CDR3 in amino acids: CASSLVGSAGETQYF. The CDR3 bases are TGTGCTAGCAGCTTAGTCGGCTCAGCGGGGGAGACCCAGTACTTC. V usage is TRBV7-7 and J usage is TRBJ2-5; 7 bases match TRBD2. There are 15 residues in the CDR3. CDR1 and CDR2 (germline): SSHAT, FNYEAQ (reference sequence).

The J gene is TRBJ1-6, the V gene TRBV2, with TRBD1 matching over 7 bases. V shed 6 bases and J 6 bases; nucleotides not matched to a gene: 5. From germline, CDR1 is SNHLY and CDR2 FYNNEI. The CDR3 is 14 residues long. CDR3 nucleotide sequence: TGTGCCAGCAGGGCGGGACAGAGTAATTCACCCCTCCACTTT. It encodes CASRAGQSNSPLHF.